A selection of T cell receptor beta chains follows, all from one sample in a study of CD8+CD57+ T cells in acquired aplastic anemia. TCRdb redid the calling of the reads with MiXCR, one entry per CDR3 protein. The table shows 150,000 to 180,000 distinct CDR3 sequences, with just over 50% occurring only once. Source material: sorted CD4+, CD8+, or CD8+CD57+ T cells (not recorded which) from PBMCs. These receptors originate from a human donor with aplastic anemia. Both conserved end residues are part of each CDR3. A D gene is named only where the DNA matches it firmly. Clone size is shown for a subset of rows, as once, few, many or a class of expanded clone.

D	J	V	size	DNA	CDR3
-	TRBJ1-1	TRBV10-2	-	TGCGCCAGCAGTGAGTTAGGAGGCACTGAAGCTTTCTTT	CASSELGGTEAFF
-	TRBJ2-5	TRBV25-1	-	TGTGCCAGCAGTGTGGGTGGGGAAGAGACCCAGTACTTC	CASSVGGEETQYF
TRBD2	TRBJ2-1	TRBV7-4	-	TGTGCCAGCAGCGAGTTGGCGGGGGACAATGAGCAGTTCTTC	CASSELAGDNEQFF
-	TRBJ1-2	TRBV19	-	TGTGCCAGTAGTACGCACAGCCGTAACTATGGCTACACCTTC	CASSTHSRNYGYTF
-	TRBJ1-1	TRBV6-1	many	TGTGCCAGCAGTGCAGGGACGGAGAACACTGAAGCTTTCTTT	CASSAGTENTEAFF
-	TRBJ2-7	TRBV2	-	TGTGCCAGCACTCCCTCCACTGCGTCAGGGGAGCAGTACTTC	CASTPSTASGEQYF
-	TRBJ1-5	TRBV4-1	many	TGCGCCAGCAGCCAGACGGATCTGGATCAGCCCCAGCATTTT	CASSQTDLDQPQHF
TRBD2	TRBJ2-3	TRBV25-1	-	TGTGCCAGCATGGCTAGCGGGGGGTACAATGAGCAGTATTTT	CASMASGGYNEQYF
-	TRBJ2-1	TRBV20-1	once	TGCAGTGCTTCAGACGCGAGCTCCTACAATGAGCAGTTCTTC	CSASDASSYNEQFF
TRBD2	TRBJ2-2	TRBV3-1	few	TGTGCCAGCAGCCAAGATGCGGCTAGCGGGGGGAACACCGGGGAGCTGTTTTTT	CASSQDAASGGNTGELFF
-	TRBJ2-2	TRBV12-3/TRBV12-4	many	TGTGCCAGCAGTTTTGGGGGTATCACCGGGGAGCTGTTTTTT	CASSFGGITGELFF
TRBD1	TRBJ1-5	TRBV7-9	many	TGTGCCAGCAGCCCGACAGGGCCCAATCAGCCCCAGCATTTT	CASSPTGPNQPQHF
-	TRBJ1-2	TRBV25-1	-	TGTGCCAGCAGTGAATCCTGGACAGTGGCTAACTATGGCTACACCTTC	CASSESWTVANYGYTF
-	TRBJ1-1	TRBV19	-	TGTGCCAGTAGTCCCCAGGGAGGGAACACTGAAGCTTTCTTT	CASSPQGGNTEAFF
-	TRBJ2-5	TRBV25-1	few	TGTGCCAGCAGTGATTGGGGGGCAGAGACCCAGTACTTC	CASSDWGAETQYF